This T cell receptor beta chain was identified in a study of CD4+ T cells in melanoma. Regarding the study as a whole: Diverse differentiation states were reported for melanoma neoantigen-specific CD4+ T cells. A reported correlation linked neoantigen-specific CD4+ T cells to CD8+, macrophage and B cell function.

This CDR3 contains 16 residues. V gave up 2 bases and J gave up 4 bases; unmatched junction bases: 8. The germline gives CDR1 SQVTM, CDR2 ANQGSEA. About this clone: Its antigen is currently unknown.

Sequencing was performed with immunoSEQ multiplex PCR; in TCRdb, only in-frame clones are kept and a portion is missing. Of about 120,000 clones listed, about 90% are singletons. This rearrangement joins TRBV29-1 to TRBJ2-1; 10 bases map to TRBD2. This TCR was recovered from a human donor with melanoma. Sample: peripheral blood. Written as DNA, the CDR3 is TGCAGCGTTGAAAGTTATTTAGCGGGAGGTTACAATGAGCAGTTCTTC. Translated: CSVESYLAGGYNEQFF.